What follows is one T cell receptor (beta chain) and its context. The source of the sample is a study of Tregs in tolerant kidney transplant recipients. There are 15 residues in the CDR3. Germline V gives CDR1 SGDLS, CDR2 YYNGEE. Trimming took 4 bases from V and 5 from J, leaving 18 bases between them. The protocol was immunoSEQ multiplex PCR, while the TCRdb copy is restricted to in-frame clones and leaves out a portion. Found here are around 61,000 clones, about four fifths of them singletons; the top ten hold around 5.5%. The clonotype originates from a human donor in good health. Source material: CD4+ T cells from blood. This sequence joins TRBV9 and TRBJ2-5; a weak D match, TRBD1 (5 bases). The CDR3 here is CASSPGFQGGETQYF. In nucleotides, the CDR3 is TGTGCCAGCAGCCCAGGATTCCAGGGTGGGGAGACCCAGTACTTC.